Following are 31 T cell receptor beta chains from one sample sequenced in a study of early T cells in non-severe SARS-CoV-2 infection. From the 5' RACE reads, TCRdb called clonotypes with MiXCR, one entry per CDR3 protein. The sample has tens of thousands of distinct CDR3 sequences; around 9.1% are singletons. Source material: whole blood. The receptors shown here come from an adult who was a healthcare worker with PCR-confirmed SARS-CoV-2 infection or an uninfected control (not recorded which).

CDR3 DNA sequence: TGTGCCAGCAGTGAAGCCTCAATTACTAGCGGGGGGTCGAACACCGGGGAGCTGTTTTTT. Its translation is CASSEASITSGGSNTGELFF. The J gene is TRBJ2-2, the V gene TRBV2, with 12 positions matching TRBD2. V lost 0 bases and J lost 0; bases outside the gene matches: 8. Germline values: CDR1 SNHLY, CDR2 FYNNEI. The CDR3 spans 20 residues.

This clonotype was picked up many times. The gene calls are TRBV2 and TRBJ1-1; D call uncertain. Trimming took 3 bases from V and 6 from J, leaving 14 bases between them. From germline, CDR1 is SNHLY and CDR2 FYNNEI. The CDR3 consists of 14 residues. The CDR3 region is CASSERVLVPEAFF. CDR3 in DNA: TGTGCCAGCAGTGAGCGGGTTTTAGTGCCTGAAGCTTTCTTT.

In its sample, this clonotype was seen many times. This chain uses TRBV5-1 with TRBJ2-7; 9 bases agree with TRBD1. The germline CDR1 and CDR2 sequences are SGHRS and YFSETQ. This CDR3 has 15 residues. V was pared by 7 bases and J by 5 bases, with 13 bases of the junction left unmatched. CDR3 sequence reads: CASQPGQGKVHEQYF. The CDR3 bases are TGCGCCAGCCAACCCGGACAGGGGAAAGTTCACGAGCAGTACTTC.

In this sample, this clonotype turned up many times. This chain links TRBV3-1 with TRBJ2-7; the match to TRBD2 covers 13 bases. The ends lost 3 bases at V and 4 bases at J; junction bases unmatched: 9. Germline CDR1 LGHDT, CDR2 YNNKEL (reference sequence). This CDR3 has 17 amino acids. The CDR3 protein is CASSQAGTSGTPYEQYF. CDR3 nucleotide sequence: TGTGCCAGCAGCCAGGCCGGGACTAGCGGGACCCCTTACGAGCAGTACTTC.

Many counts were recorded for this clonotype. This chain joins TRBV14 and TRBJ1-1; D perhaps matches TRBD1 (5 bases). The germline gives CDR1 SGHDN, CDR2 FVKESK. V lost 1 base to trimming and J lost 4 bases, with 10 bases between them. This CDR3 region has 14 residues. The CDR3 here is CASSQVPRGTEAFF. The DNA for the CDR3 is TGTGCCAGCAGCCAAGTCCCGAGGGGCACTGAAGCTTTCTTT.

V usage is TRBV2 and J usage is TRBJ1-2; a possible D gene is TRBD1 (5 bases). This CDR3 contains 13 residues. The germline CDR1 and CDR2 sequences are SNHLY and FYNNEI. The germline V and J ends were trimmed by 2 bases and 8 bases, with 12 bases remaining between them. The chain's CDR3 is CASSETGHSGYTF. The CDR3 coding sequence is TGTGCCAGCAGTGAAACAGGCCACTCGGGCTACACCTTC.

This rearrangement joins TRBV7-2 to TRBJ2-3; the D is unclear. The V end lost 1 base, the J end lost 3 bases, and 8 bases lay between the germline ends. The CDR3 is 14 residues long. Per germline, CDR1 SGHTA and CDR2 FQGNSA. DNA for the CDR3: TGTGCCAGCAGCTTAGGACACGAGACAGATACGCAGTATTTT. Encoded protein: CASSLGHETDTQYF.

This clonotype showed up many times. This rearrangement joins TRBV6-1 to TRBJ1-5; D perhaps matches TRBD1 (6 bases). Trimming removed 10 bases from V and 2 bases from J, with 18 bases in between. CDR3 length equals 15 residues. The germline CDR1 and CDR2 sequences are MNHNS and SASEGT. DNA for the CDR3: TGTGCCATCAAAGACAGGCGCGGGGGCAATCAGCCCCAGCATTTT. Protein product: CAIKDRRGGNQPQHF.

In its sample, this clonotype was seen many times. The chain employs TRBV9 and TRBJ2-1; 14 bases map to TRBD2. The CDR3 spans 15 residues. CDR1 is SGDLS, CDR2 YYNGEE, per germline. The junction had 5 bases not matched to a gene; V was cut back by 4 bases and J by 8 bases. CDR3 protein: CASSTGLAGVDEQFF. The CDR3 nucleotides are TGTGCCAGCAGCACGGGACTAGCGGGAGTGGATGAGCAGTTCTTC.

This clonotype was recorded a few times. CDR3 sequence reads: CSARGGRADNEQYF. Here the CDR3 DNA reads TGCAGTGCTAGGGGCGGGCGGGCAGACAATGAGCAGTACTTC. The chain joins TRBV20-1 to TRBJ2-7; perhaps TRBD2 as D (5 bases). Germline V gene lookup returns CDR1 DFQATT and CDR2 SNEGSKA (reference sequence). With 3 bases removed from V and 7 bases from J, the gap between germline ends came to 19 bases. CDR3 size: 14 residues.

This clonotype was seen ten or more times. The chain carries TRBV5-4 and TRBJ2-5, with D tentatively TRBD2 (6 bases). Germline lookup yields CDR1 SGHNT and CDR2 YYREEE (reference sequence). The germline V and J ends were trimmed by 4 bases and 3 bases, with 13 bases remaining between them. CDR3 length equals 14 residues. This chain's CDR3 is CASSRRDLKETQYF. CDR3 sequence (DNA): TGTGCCAGCAGCCGCCGGGACTTAAAAGAGACCCAGTACTTC.

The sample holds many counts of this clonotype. The CDR3 loop reads CASTLTGMGYNEQFF. The DNA of the CDR3 is TGTGCCAGTACCCTCACAGGGATGGGATACAATGAGCAGTTCTTC. The V and J genes are TRBV19 and TRBJ2-1, with D maybe TRBD1 (6 bases). The germline V and J ends were trimmed by 7 bases and 4 bases, with 17 bases remaining between them. This CDR3 has 15 residues. The V gene's germline CDR1 is LNHDA and CDR2 SQIVND (reference sequence).

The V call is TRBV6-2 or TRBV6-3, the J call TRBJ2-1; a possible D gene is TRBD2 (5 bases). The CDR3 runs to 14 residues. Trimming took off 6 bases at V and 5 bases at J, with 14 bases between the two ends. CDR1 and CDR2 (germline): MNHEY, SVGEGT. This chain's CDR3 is CASRKTGINNEQFF. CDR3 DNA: TGTGCCAGCAGAAAGACCGGGATCAACAATGAGCAGTTCTTC.

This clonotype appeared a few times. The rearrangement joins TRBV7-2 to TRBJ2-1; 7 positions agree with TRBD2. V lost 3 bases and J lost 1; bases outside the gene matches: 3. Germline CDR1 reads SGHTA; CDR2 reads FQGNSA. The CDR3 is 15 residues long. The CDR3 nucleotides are TGTGCCAGCAGCTTCGGACTAGGGTCCTACAATGAGCAGTTCTTC. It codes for CASSFGLGSYNEQFF.

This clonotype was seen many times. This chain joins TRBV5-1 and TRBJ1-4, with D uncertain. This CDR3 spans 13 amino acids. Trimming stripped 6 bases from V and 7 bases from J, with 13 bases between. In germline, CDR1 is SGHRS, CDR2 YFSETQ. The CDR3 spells CASKWQDGEKLFF. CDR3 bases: TGCGCCAGCAAGTGGCAGGACGGTGAAAAACTGTTTTTT.

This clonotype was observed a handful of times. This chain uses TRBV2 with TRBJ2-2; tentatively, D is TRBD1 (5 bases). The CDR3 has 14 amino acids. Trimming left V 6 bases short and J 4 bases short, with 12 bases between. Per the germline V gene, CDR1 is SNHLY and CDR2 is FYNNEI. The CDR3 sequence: CASREPDSTGELFF. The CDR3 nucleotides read TGTGCCAGCAGAGAGCCAGACAGCACCGGGGAGCTGTTTTTT.

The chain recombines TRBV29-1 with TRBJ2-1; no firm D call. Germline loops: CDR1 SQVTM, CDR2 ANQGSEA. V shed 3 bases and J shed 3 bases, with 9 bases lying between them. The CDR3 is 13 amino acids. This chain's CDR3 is CSVDVQLYNEQFF. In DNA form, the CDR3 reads TGCAGCGTTGATGTGCAGCTCTACAATGAGCAGTTCTTC.

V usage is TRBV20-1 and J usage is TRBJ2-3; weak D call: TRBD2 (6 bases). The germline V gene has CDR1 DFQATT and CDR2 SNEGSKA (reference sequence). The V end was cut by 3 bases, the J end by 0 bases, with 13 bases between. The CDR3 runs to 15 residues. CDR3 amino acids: CSARHPGLSTDTQYF. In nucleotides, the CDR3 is TGCAGTGCTAGGCACCCGGGACTTAGCACAGATACGCAGTATTTT.

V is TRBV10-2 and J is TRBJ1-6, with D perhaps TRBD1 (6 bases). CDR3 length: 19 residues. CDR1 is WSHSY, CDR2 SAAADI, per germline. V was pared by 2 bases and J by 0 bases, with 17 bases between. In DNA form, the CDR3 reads TGCGCCAGCAGTGAGCCGTCGGGACATCGCTTCTCCTATAATTCACCCCTCCACTTT. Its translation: CASSEPSGHRFSYNSPLHF.

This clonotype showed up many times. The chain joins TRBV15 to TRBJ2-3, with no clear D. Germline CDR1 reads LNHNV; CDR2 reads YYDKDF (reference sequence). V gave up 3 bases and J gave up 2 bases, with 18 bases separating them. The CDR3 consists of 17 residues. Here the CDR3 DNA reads TGTGCCACCAGCAGGGCCACCCCGGACGGCTACACAGATACGCAGTATTTT. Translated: CATSRATPDGYTDTQYF.

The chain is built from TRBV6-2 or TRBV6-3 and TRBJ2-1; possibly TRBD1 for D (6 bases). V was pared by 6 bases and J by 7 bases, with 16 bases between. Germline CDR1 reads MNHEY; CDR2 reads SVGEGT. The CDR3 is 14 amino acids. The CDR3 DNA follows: TGTGCCAGCAGCCCCGGGTTGACAGGTAATGAGCAGTTCTTC. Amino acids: CASSPGLTGNEQFF.

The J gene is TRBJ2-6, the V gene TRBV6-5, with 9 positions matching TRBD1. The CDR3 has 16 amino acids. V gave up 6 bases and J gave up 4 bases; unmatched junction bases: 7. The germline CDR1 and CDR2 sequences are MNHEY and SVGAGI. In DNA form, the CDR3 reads TGTGCCAGCAGACAGGGGGCCCTTAGCGGGGCCAACGTCCTGACTTTC. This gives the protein CASRQGALSGANVLTF.

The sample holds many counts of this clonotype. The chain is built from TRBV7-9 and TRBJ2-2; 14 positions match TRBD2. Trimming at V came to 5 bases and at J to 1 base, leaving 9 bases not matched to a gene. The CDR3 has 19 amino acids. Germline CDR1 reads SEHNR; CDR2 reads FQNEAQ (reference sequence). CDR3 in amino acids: CASSPLTSGRALNTGELFF. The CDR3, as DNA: TGTGCCAGCAGCCCCCTGACTAGCGGGAGGGCTCTGAACACCGGGGAGCTGTTTTTT.

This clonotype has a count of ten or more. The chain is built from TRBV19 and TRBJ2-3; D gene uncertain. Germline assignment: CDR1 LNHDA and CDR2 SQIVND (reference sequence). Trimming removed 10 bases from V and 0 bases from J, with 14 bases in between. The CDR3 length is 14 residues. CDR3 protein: CATRVSTSTDTQYF. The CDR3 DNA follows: TGTGCCACTCGCGTATCGACTAGCACAGATACGCAGTATTTT.

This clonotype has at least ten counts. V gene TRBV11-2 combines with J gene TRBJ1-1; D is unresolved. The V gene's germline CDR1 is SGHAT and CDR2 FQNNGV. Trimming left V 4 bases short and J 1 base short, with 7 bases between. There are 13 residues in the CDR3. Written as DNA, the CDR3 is TGTGCCAGCAGCTCCTCAGGGAACACTGAAGCTTTCTTT. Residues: CASSSSGNTEAFF.

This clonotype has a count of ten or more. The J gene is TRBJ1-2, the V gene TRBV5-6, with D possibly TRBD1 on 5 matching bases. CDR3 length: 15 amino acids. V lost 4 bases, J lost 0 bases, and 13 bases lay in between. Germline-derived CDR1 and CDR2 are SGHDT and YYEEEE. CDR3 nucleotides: TGTGCCAGCAGCCCCAGGCAGACAGCTAACTATGGCTACACCTTC. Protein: CASSPRQTANYGYTF.

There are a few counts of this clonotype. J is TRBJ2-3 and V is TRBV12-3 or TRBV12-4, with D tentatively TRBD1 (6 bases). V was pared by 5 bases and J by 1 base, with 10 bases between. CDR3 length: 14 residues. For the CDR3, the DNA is TGTGCCAGCAGTGACCACAGGGGCACAGATACGCAGTATTTT. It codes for CASSDHRGTDTQYF.

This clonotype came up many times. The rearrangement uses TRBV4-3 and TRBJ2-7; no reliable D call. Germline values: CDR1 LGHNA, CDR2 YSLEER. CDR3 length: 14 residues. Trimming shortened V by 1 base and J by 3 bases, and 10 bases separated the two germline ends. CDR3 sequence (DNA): TGCGCCAGCAGCCAAGGCCATAGGAACTACGAGCAGTACTTC. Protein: CASSQGHRNYEQYF.

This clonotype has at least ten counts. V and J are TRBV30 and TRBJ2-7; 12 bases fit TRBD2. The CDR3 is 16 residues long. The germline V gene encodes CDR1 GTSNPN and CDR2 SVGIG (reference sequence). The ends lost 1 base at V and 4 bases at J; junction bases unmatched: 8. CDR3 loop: CAWSAPRTSGEYEQYF. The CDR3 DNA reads TGTGCCTGGAGTGCACCCCGGACTAGCGGGGAGTACGAGCAGTACTTC.

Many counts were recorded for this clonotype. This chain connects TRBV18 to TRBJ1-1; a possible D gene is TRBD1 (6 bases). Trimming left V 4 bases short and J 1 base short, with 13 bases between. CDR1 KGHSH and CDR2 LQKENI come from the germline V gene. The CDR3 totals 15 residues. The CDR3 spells CASSRAGHKNTEAFF. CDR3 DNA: TGTGCCAGCTCACGTGCGGGACACAAGAACACTGAAGCTTTCTTT.

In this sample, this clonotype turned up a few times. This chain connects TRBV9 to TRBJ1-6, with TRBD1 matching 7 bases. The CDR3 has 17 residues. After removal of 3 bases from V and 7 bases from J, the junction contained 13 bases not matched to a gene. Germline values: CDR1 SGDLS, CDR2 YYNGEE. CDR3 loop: CASSETGQVGRNSPLHF. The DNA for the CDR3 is TGTGCCAGCAGCGAGACTGGACAGGTGGGGAGGAATTCACCCCTCCACTTT.